The clone carrying this TCR beta chain was counted a single time. Its antigen is not identified. This sample is drawn from a study of cytomegalovirus exposure and HLA in healthy donors. Study conclusions and caveats: Information on immune exposure was restricted to one variable (CMV serostatus). Reports showed the classifier diagnosing cytomegalovirus status with high specificity and sensitivity. Data from an earlier analysis indicated that most TCR beta V segments were productive either about 87% or about 30% of the time. One variant, a missense change in DCLRE1C, was linked in a later analysis to TCR beta V- and J-gene trimming.

PCR amplification relied on 60 Vbeta primers (plus 13 Jbeta primers). TCRdb keeps only in-frame clones here, not all; method: immunoSEQ multiplex PCR. Among approximately 75,000 clones, over 50% were seen once, and the ten largest hold about 22%. CDR3 length: 12 residues. Trimming at V came to 8 bases and at J to 6 bases, leaving 1 base not matched to a gene. Germline V gene data show CDR1 as MNHNS and CDR2 as SASEGT. The TCR comes from a man between 40 and 49 years old in good health and CMV-seropositive. Specimen: PBMCs. The rearrangement joins TRBV6-1 to TRBJ1-5; the match to TRBD1 covers 10 bases. CDR3 nucleotide sequence: TGTGCCAGCCGGGACAGGGGTCAGCCCCAGCATTTT. Translated: CASRDRGQPQHF.